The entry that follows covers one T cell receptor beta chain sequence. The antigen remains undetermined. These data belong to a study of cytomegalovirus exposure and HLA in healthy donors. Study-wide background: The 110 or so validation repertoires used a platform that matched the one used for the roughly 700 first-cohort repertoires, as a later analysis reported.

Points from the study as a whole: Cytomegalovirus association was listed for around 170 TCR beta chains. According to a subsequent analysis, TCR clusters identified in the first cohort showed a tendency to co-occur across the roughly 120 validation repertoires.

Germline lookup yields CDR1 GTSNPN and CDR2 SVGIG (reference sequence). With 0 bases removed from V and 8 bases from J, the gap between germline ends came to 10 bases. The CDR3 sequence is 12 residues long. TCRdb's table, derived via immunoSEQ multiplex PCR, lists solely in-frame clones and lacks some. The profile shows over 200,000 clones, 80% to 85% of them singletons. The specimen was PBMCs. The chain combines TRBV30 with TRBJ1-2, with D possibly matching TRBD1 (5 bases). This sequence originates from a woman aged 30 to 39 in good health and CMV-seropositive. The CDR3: CAWSVTRDGYTF. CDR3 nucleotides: TGTGCCTGGAGTGTGACGAGGGACGGCTACACCTTC.